The sequence of this T cell receptor (beta chain) was determined in a study of T cells in Graves' hyperthyroidism and ophthalmopathy. Authors of the study amplified TCR beta CDR3 regions from RNA transcripts. HTBI primers were used for first-round RT-PCR of the TCR CDR3. A single record per CDR3 protein comes from TCRdb applying MiXCR to the multiplex PCR reads. This sample has about 500,000 distinct CDR3 sequences, with around 50% found just once. Germline CDR1 LGHNA, CDR2 YNFKEQ. This CDR3 region has 17 residues. Trimming took off 0 bases at V and 1 base at J, with 12 bases between the two ends. The TCR sequence derives from an adult woman with Graves' disease, either hyperthyroidism or ophthalmopathy (not recorded which). The chain uses TRBV4-2 and TRBJ2-2; tentatively, D is TRBD1 (6 bases). The sequenced material came from peripheral blood or thyroid tissue (not recorded which). The CDR3 reads CASSQDGTRGNTGELFF. The CDR3 DNA reads as TGTGCCAGCAGCCAAGATGGTACCAGGGGGAACACCGGGGAGCTGTTTTTT.